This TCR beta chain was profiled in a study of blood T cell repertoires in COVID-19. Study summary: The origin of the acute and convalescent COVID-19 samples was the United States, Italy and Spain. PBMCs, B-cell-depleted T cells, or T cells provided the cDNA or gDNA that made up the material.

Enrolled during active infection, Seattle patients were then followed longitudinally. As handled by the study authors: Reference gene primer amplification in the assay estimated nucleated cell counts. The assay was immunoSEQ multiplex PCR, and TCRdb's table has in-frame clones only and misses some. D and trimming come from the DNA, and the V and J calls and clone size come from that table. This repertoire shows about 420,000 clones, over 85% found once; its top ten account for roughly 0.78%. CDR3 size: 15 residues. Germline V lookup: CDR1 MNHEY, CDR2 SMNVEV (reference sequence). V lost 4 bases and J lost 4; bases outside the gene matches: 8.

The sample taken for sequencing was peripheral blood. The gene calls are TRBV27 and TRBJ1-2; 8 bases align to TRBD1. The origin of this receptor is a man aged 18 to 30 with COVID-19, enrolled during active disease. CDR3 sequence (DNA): TGTGCCAGCAGTTCACGGACAGGGACACTCTATGGCTACACCTTC. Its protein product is CASSSRTGTLYGYTF.